Each of the 21 T cell receptor beta chains below was sequenced from the same sample in a study of blood T cell repertoires in COVID-19. The assay was immunoSEQ multiplex PCR, and TCRdb's table has in-frame clones only and misses some. The repertoire holds 250,000 to 300,000 clones, with 70% to 90% as singletons. Material for sequencing was peripheral blood. Receptors originate from a woman between 65 and 79 years old with COVID-19, enrolled during active disease.

This sequence joins TRBV5-6 and TRBJ2-7; 8 bases are a match to TRBD1. J lost 3 bases, V lost 0 bases, and 2 bases had no gene match. The germline V gene encodes CDR1 SGHDT and CDR2 YYEEEE. CDR3 length: 14 residues. CDR3 nucleotide sequence: TGTGCCAGCAGCTTGGGAGGACAGGGCTACGAGCAGTACTTC. It encodes CASSLGGQGYEQYF.

The J gene is TRBJ2-2, the V gene TRBV6-5; D is unclear. The germline gives CDR1 MNHEY, CDR2 SVGAGI. Trimming cost V 1 base and J 2 bases, with 5 bases left between them. The CDR3 sequence is 14 residues long. CDR3 sequence reads: CASSYLLNTGELFF. In nucleotides, the CDR3 is TGTGCCAGCAGTTACTTGCTAAACACCGGGGAGCTGTTTTTT.

The chain couples TRBV3-1 (or the pseudogene TRBV3-2) to TRBJ2-3; possible D gene TRBD2, 5 bases. V dropped 2 bases and J dropped 2 bases, with 5 bases sitting between them. The V gene's germline CDR1 is LGHDT and CDR2 YNNKEL (reference sequence). The CDR3 contains 13 residues. In DNA, the CDR3 is TGTGCCAGCAGCCAACGGGACACAGATACGCAGTATTTT. The encoded protein is CASSQRDTDTQYF.

This clone was seen more than once but under ten times. The chain uses TRBV3-1 (or the pseudogene TRBV3-2) and TRBJ1-5; D is possibly TRBD1 (6 bases). Germline CDR1 reads LGHDT; CDR2 reads YNNKEL (reference sequence). This CDR3 has 16 residues. The V and J ends lost 1 base and 5 bases respectively, with 15 bases between them. The CDR3 protein is CASSQGLGGRDQPQHF. For the CDR3, the DNA is TGTGCCAGCAGCCAAGGCTTAGGGGGGAGGGATCAGCCCCAGCATTTT.

V gene TRBV7-2 combines with J gene TRBJ1-2; no reliable D call. CDR1 is SGHTA and CDR2 is FQGNSA in the germline V gene. V gave up 1 base and J gave up 7 bases, with 16 bases separating them. The CDR3 has 15 residues. The CDR3 reads CASSLVRSGEGGYTF. CDR3 coding DNA: TGTGCCAGCAGCTTAGTTCGGTCCGGGGAGGGTGGCTACACCTTC.

A few counts support this clone. The V call is TRBV9, the J call TRBJ1-1; D unresolved. Germline V gene data show CDR1 as SGDLS and CDR2 as YYNGEE. V was trimmed by 5 bases and J by 5 bases, leaving 10 bases between them. The CDR3 is 12 residues long. CDR3 sequence (DNA): TGTGCCAGCAGGGCCGCGGGGACTGAAGCTTTCTTT. Translated, it gives CASRAAGTEAFF.

This chain uses TRBV6-1 with TRBJ2-7, with 11 bases identical to TRBD1. Germline-derived CDR1 and CDR2 are MNHNS and SASEGT. CDR3 length equals 16 residues. Trimming removed 4 bases from V and 5 bases from J; junction bases left unmatched: 10. The CDR3: CASSAWVGQGENEQYF. The CDR3 DNA reads TGTGCCAGCAGTGCGTGGGTGGGACAGGGGGAAAACGAGCAGTACTTC.

This clone has a single count. The chain combines TRBV29-1 with TRBJ2-1; D is perhaps TRBD1 (5 bases). V was pared by 3 bases and J by 12 bases, with 15 bases between. This CDR3 is 12 amino acids long. Germline values: CDR1 SQVTM, CDR2 ANQGSEA. The CDR3: CSVDDSALRQFF. The CDR3 bases are TGCAGCGTTGACGACAGCGCCCTCAGGCAGTTCTTC.

The V gene is TRBV9, the J gene TRBJ2-3, with TRBD1 as a possible D gene (6 bases). The CDR3 extends over 14 amino acids. Trimming pared 1 base from V and 0 bases from J, leaving 6 bases between. Per the germline V gene, CDR1 is SGDLS and CDR2 is YYNGEE. The CDR3 here is CASSVQGSTDTQYF. Written as DNA, the CDR3 is TGTGCCAGCAGCGTACAGGGGAGCACAGATACGCAGTATTTT.

This clone has a single count. The chain is built from TRBV5-1 and TRBJ2-1, with TRBD2 matching 12 bases. With 2 bases clipped from V and 6 bases from J, the junction kept 9 bases outside the gene matches. The V gene's germline CDR1 is SGHRS and CDR2 YFSETQ. This CDR3 has 17 residues. CDR3 sequence (DNA): TGCGCCAGCAGCTTCTTTTCTAGCGGGGGGGCCTCCAATGAGCAGTTCTTC. Translation gives CASSFFSSGGASNEQFF. The full variable domain, in which reference TRBV5-1 and TRBJ2-1 provide the parts outside the CDR3, is KAGVTQTPRYLIKTRGQQVTLSCSPISGHRSVSWYQQTPGQGLQFLFEYFSETQRNKGNFPGRFSGRQFSNSRSEMNVSTLELGDSALYLCASSFFSSGGASNEQFFGPGTRLTVL.

The rearrangement uses TRBV28 and TRBJ2-7; D may be TRBD2 (6 bases). The V gene lost 11 bases and the J gene lost 2 bases, with 25 bases spanning the gap. This CDR3 has 16 amino acids. Germline V CDR1 and CDR2: MDHEN, SYDVKM. The CDR3 DNA is TGTGCCCACGCGGGGCCCCCGAGTGACCGCCCCTACGAGCAGTACTTC. It translates to CAHAGPPSDRPYEQYF.

The V call is TRBV5-4, the J call TRBJ1-6; 8 nucleotides align to TRBD1. The germline CDR1 and CDR2 sequences are SGHNT and YYREEE (reference sequence). Unmatched junction bases numbered 7, after V lost 4 bases and J lost 7 bases. The CDR3 contains 15 residues. DNA of the CDR3: TGTGCCAGCAGCGGGGGACAGGCCCACAATTCACCCCTCCACTTT. It codes for CASSGGQAHNSPLHF.

The chain couples TRBV9 to TRBJ1-2; 7 bases map to TRBD1. The junction had 12 bases not matched to a gene; V was cut back by 7 bases and J by 3 bases. This CDR3 comprises 15 residues. CDR1 and CDR2 (germline): SGDLS, YYNGEE. CDR3 in amino acids: CASGRKGAQDYGYTF. The CDR3 region has the DNA TGTGCCAGCGGCAGGAAGGGGGCGCAGGACTATGGCTACACCTTC.

The chain has TRBV29-1 and TRBJ2-7; 9 bases are a match to TRBD2. The CDR3 is 16 amino acids. V dropped 6 bases and J dropped 5; count of bases not matched to a gene: 17. Per the germline V gene, CDR1 is SQVTM and CDR2 is ANQGSEA. The CDR3 coding sequence is TGCAGCGTCCAAAGCGGGAAGGGACTAGCCATTGACGAGCAGTACTTC. Translation gives CSVQSGKGLAIDEQYF.

The sample holds one count of this clone. Other DNA sequences within the sample encode an identical CDR3. The genes are TRBV5-1 and TRBJ2-7; 10 bases fit TRBD1. Unmatched junction bases numbered 3, after V lost 2 bases and J lost 4 bases. The CDR3 has 14 residues. Germline V gives CDR1 SGHRS, CDR2 YFSETQ. The CDR3 DNA reads TGCGCCAGCAGCTTCGGGACAGGGGTTTACGAGCAGTACTTC. This encodes CASSFGTGVYEQYF.

This rearrangement joins TRBV29-1 to TRBJ1-2, with D uncertain. Deletions cut 3 bases from V and 3 bases from J, with 14 bases between. The CDR3 totals 14 residues. Per the germline V gene, CDR1 is SQVTM and CDR2 is ANQGSEA. CDR3 protein: CSVEIAAGDYGYTF. CDR3 nucleotides: TGCAGCGTTGAGATAGCCGCCGGGGACTATGGCTACACCTTC.

This chain uses TRBV6-6 with TRBJ1-2, with D maybe TRBD1 (5 bases). This CDR3 spans 14 amino acids. CDR1 and CDR2 (germline): MNHNY, SVGAGI (reference sequence). V was clipped by 2 bases and J by 6 bases, with 13 bases between them. CDR3 in DNA: TGTGCCAGCAGTTACGCCCCGGGGGTAGATGGCTACACCTTC. As protein: CASSYAPGVDGYTF.

The V call is TRBV30, the J call TRBJ1-1; 7 bases agree with TRBD1. The CDR3 contains 13 residues. Germline CDR1 reads GTSNPN; CDR2 reads SVGIG (reference sequence). V was clipped by 5 bases and J by 3 bases; unmatched bases: 6. CDR3 DNA sequence: TGTGCCTGGGCACAGGGGAGGTACACTGAAGCTTTCTTT. Amino acid sequence: CAWAQGRYTEAFF.

The chain joins TRBV2 to TRBJ2-7, with a weak D call TRBD2 (5 bases). In germline, CDR1 is SNHLY, CDR2 FYNNEI. Deletions cut 5 bases from V and 2 bases from J, with 22 bases between. The CDR3 has 17 residues. The CDR3 reads CASSSSGVAPSPYEQYF. The DNA of the CDR3 is TGTGCCAGCAGTTCATCCGGGGTAGCCCCGTCCCCCTACGAGCAGTACTTC.

This chain joins TRBV28 and TRBJ1-1, with D possibly TRBD1 on 5 matching bases. Germline CDR1 is MDHEN and CDR2 is SYDVKM. The length of the CDR3 is 13 residues. V lost 7 bases, J lost 4 bases, and 13 bases lay in between. CDR3 sequence reads: CASISGRVTEAFF. The CDR3 nucleotides read TGTGCCAGCATTTCCGGCAGGGTCACTGAAGCTTTCTTT.

The chain uses TRBV30 and TRBJ1-6, with 8 bases that match TRBD1. Germline CDR1 is GTSNPN and CDR2 is SVGIG (reference sequence). Germline trimming cut 4 bases from V and 6 bases from J; bases unmatched to any gene: 8. The CDR3 has 15 amino acids. CDR3 sequence: CAWTQDRVANSPLHF. CDR3 coding DNA: TGTGCCTGGACCCAGGACAGGGTAGCTAATTCACCCCTCCACTTT. Drawing the rest from reference TRBV30 and TRBJ1-6, the complete variable domain is SQTIHQWPATLVQPVGSPLSLECTVEGTSNPNLYWYRQAAGRGLQLLFYSVGIGQISSEVPQNLSASRPQDRQFILSSKKLLLSDSGFYLCAWTQDRVANSPLHFGNGTRLTVT.